The sequence of this T cell receptor (beta chain) was determined in a study of blood T cell repertoires in COVID-19. At the level of the study: From T cells, B-cell-depleted T cells, or PBMCs came the material, which was cDNA or gDNA.

CDR1 is LGHNA and CDR2 is YSLEER in the germline V gene. The CDR3 covers 14 residues. With 0 bases removed from V and 4 bases from J, the gap between germline ends came to 7 bases. Enrolment of Seattle patients took place during active infection, and they were followed longitudinally. This table comes from immunoSEQ multiplex PCR, and its TCRdb copy is limited to in-frame clones, with some not included. The top ten clones hold around 8% of a sample with about 150,000 clones, 80% to 90% of them seen once. This receptor was taken from a woman aged 55-70 years with COVID-19, enrolled during active disease. The chain links TRBV4-3 to TRBJ2-1; D perhaps matches TRBD2 (5 bases). Sequenced sample: peripheral blood. The CDR3: CASSQDTGYNEQFF. Written as DNA, the CDR3 is TGCGCCAGCAGCCAAGATACGGGGTACAATGAGCAGTTCTTC.